These 18 T cell receptor beta chains came from one sample sequenced in a study of tumor-infiltrating lymphocytes in primary liver carcinoma (dated 2017 in TCRdb). Without any cell sorting, total RNA and DNA were co-extracted from about 20-30 mg of bulk tissue using the AllPrep DNA/RNA mini kit. Sequencing took place on an Illumina HiSeq 2500. TCRbeta-specific cDNA was reverse-transcribed from about 500 ng total RNA using a constant-region primer and ProtoScript II reverse transcriptase. The TCRbeta libraries were prepared through three rounds of nested multiplex PCR following a slightly modified ARM-PCR procedure. Each of the first two PCR rounds ran for about 10 cycles using multiplex TRBV1-TRBV30 forward primers together with a Cbeta reverse primer. In TCRdb, the public reads were trimmed at Q25 with fastp and aligned with MiXCR, with productive beta chains retained. Entries are consolidated by CDR3 protein sequence, retaining the most common genes and DNA. The sample table records 99,000 or so distinct CDR3 sequences; roughly 80% of these occur just once. The ten largest clones add up to approximately 21% of the sample.

The specimen sequenced was liver tumor tissue from sampling region 3. This specimen's cell subset or site label, interpreted: tumor region T3, left-lateral pole. The source of these receptors is a man aged 35-49 years with primary liver carcinoma and hepatitis B virus infection.

Turning to this clonotype: The junction does not match germline at one end; this may be a read error. The chain has TRBV5-4 and TRBJ2-6, with TRBD2 as a possible D gene (5 bases). CDR3 length: 17 amino acids. Germline values: CDR1 SGHNT, CDR2 YYREEE (reference sequence). The CDR3 protein is CASSPGSFFSVANVLTF. The CDR3 DNA is TGTGCCAGCAGCCCGGGGTCTTTCTTCTCTGTGGCCAACGTCCTGACTTTC.

Remarks on this clonotype: This CDR3 fails to terminate in the conserved phenylalanine or tryptophan, so it likely reflects a read error. The rearrangement links TRBV6-5 to TRBJ2-2; a possible D gene is TRBD1 (6 bases). Germline CDR1 reads MNHEY; CDR2 reads SVGAGI. The CDR3 totals 19 residues. CDR3 coding DNA: TGTGCCAGCAGTTACTCGAGGCCGGGACATGCCCTAGGCACCTGGGAGCTGTTTTAT. This codes for CASSYSRPGHALGTWELFY.

The rearrangement uses TRBV6-5 and TRBJ1-2; unclear D gene. Trimming left V 4 bases short and J 5 bases short, with 14 bases between. Germline V CDR1 and CDR2: MNHEY, SVGAGI. There are 14 residues in the CDR3. Here the CDR3 reads CASSSSTQLYGYTF. The CDR3 bases are TGTGCCAGCAGTTCCTCGACGCAGCTGTATGGCTACACCTTC.

This clonotype came up a few times. A much larger clone is a single base away; this may be a read error. This sequence joins TRBV7-9 and TRBJ1-4; the D is unclear. The CDR3 contains 15 residues. The germline V gene encodes CDR1 SEHNR and CDR2 FQNEAQ (reference sequence). CDR3 protein: CTSSSWLATNEKLFF. Here the CDR3 DNA reads TGTACCAGCAGCTCCTGGCTAGCAACTAATGAAAAACTGTTTTTT.

The chain combines TRBV20-1 with TRBJ1-1, with D tentatively TRBD1 (6 bases). Germline loops: CDR1 DFQATT, CDR2 SNEGSKA (reference sequence). V shed 5 bases and J shed 9 bases, with 13 bases lying between them. This CDR3 is 11 amino acids long. The CDR3 nucleotides are TGCAGTGCTTCTGGACAGCCCAAAGCTTTCTTT. This codes for CSASGQPKAFF.

This sequence joins TRBV20-1 and TRBJ1-1; the D gene is possibly TRBD1 (6 bases). CDR3 length equals 14 residues. Per germline, CDR1 DFQATT and CDR2 SNEGSKA (reference sequence). The V gene lost 7 bases and the J gene lost 4 bases, with 19 bases spanning the gap. CDR3 coding DNA: TGCAGTGATAAACCGGGACATGGATTCACTGAAGCTTTCTTT. Translation: CSDKPGHGFTEAFF.

The table lists this clonotype with a few counts. The junction shows a germline mismatch at one end, possibly a read error. CDR3 protein: CSAYTTPGLTGETQYF. CDR3 DNA: TGTAGCGCCTACACGACTCCGGGACTAACGGGAGAGACCCAGTACTTC. This chain joins TRBV29-1 and TRBJ2-5, with 7 positions matching TRBD2. The CDR3 covers 16 residues. Germline V gives CDR1 SQVTM, CDR2 ANQGSEA.

The rearrangement links TRBV28 to TRBJ1-1; D not certain. Germline V CDR1 and CDR2: MDHEN, SYDVKM. The CDR3 has 13 residues. V lost 10 bases, J lost 7 bases, and 19 bases lay in between. CDR3: CANRPPGRDEAFF. The CDR3 DNA reads TGTGCCAATAGGCCCCCTGGACGTGATGAAGCTTTCTTT.

This clonotype was counted a few times. Mismatch with germline at one junction end may stem from a read error. V usage is TRBV6-1 and J usage is TRBJ1-2, with D uncertain. The CDR3 totals 14 residues. CDR1 and CDR2 from the germline V gene are MNHNS and SASEGT. CDR3 nucleotide sequence: TGTGCCAGCTGTGAAATTCGGGATAACTATGGTTACACCTTC. Its translation: CASCEIRDNYGYTF.

The rearrangement links TRBV5-5 to TRBJ2-1; 9 bases match TRBD2. Germline CDR1 reads SGHKS; CDR2 reads YYEKEE (reference sequence). V was clipped by 8 bases and J by 5 bases; unmatched bases: 14. The CDR3 totals 16 residues. For the CDR3, the DNA is TGTGCCAGGATCCCTATAGCGGGAGTAGTCCACAATGAGCAGTTCTTC. Protein product: CARIPIAGVVHNEQFF.

This clonotype has ten or more counts. The rearrangement uses TRBV5-1 and TRBJ2-4; the match to TRBD1 covers 7 bases. Looked up from germline, CDR1 is SGHRS and CDR2 is YFSETQ. The V segment lost 4 bases and the J segment 0 bases; nucleotides outside the gene matches: 4. There are 15 residues in the CDR3. The CDR3 is CASSATGIAKNIQYF. The DNA of the CDR3 is TGCGCCAGCAGCGCGACAGGGATAGCCAAAAACATTCAGTACTTC. The full variable domain, its missing parts supplied by reference TRBV5-1 and TRBJ2-4, is KAGVTQTPRYLIKTRGQQVTLSCSPISGHRSVSWYQQTPGQGLQFLFEYFSETQRNKGNFPGRFSGRQFSNSRSEMNVSTLELGDSALYLCASSATGIAKNIQYFGAGTRLSVL.

A word on this clonotype: At one end, the junction sequence differs from germline, possibly due to a read error. This chain uses TRBV11-2 with TRBJ2-7; perhaps TRBD1 as D (5 bases). This CDR3 is 14 amino acids long. Germline-derived CDR1 and CDR2 are SGHAT and FQNNGV. CDR3 bases: TGTGGCAGCAGCTCTAACAGGAACTCATACGAGGAGTACTTC. It yields the protein CGSSSNRNSYEEYF.

J is TRBJ1-2 and V is TRBV28; D unclear. The germline V and J ends were trimmed by 7 bases and 8 bases, with 17 bases remaining between them. Germline V gene sequence: CDR1 MDHEN, CDR2 SYDVKM. This CDR3 has 13 residues. The CDR3 loop is CASITDGHPGYTF. The CDR3 nucleotides are TGTGCCAGCATCACCGATGGCCATCCCGGCTACACCTTC.

Comment on this clonotype: The junction and the germline gene differ at one end; a read error may be behind it. The CDR3 DNA follows: TGTGCCAGCAGCTTACAAGGGGCTAGCACTGAAGCCTTCTTT. This codes for CASSLQGASTEAFF. This chain joins TRBV7-6 and TRBJ1-1; D is possibly TRBD1 (5 bases). Per the germline V gene, CDR1 is SGHVS and CDR2 is FNYEAQ. This CDR3 comprises 14 residues.

As regards this clonotype: A junction boundary mismatches the germline segment, possibly from a read error. J is TRBJ1-1 and V is TRBV29-1, with a weak D call TRBD1 (5 bases). The germline CDR1 and CDR2 sequences are SQVTM and ANQGSEA. CDR3 size: 11 residues. CDR3 amino acids: CSVGAGRVAFF. For the CDR3, the DNA is TGCAGTGTTGGTGCTGGCAGGGTGGCTTTCTTT.

This clonotype was recorded many times. V and J are TRBV5-1 and TRBJ2-2; D may be TRBD1 (5 bases). This CDR3 has 14 residues. The ends were cut back, 4 bases at V and 6 bases at J, with 13 bases in the middle. The germline CDR1 and CDR2 sequences are SGHRS and YFSETQ. As DNA, the CDR3 is TGCGCCAGCAGCCCACCAGGGATCGCCGGGGAGCTGTTTTTT. It yields the protein CASSPPGIAGELFF.

A remark on this clonotype: A read error may account for a junction end that differs from germline. The chain joins TRBV6-6 to TRBJ2-5; D remains unclear. Germline-derived CDR1 and CDR2 are MNHNY and SVGAGI (reference sequence). The CDR3 consists of 14 residues. In DNA, the CDR3 is TGTGACAGCAGTCATGGACGGCTACAAGAGACTCAGTACTTC. The encoded protein is CDSSHGRLQETQYF.

To note about this clonotype: One end of the junction varies from germline; a read error may be responsible. CDR3 DNA: TGTGCCGGCAGTTACCCCCTGCACCAAGGGGTTGCCACCGGGGAGCTGTTTTTT. Protein sequence: CAGSYPLHQGVATGELFF. V and J are TRBV6-6 and TRBJ2-2, with D tentatively TRBD1 (5 bases). CDR1 is MNHNY, CDR2 SVGAGI, per germline (reference sequence). The CDR3 contains 18 residues.